The 26 T cell receptor beta chains presented below share a single source sample, sequenced in a study of radiotherapy plus CTLA-4 blockade in lung cancer. Libraries were prepared by immunoSEQ multiplex PCR; TCRdb keeps only in-frame clonotypes and omits some of them. The data show 85,000 to 90,000 clones, 72% seen once. This specimen consisted of peripheral blood, obtained from a patient treated with radiotherapy plus ipilimumab. These TCRs come from a human donor with non-small cell lung cancer that progressed on radiotherapy plus ipilimumab.

This clone was seen more than once but under ten times. The rearrangement links TRBV4-3 to TRBJ1-5; D ambiguous. The germline V gene encodes CDR1 LGHNA and CDR2 YSLEER. The CDR3 loop spans 16 amino acids. Trimming cost V 0 bases and J 0 bases, with 9 bases left between them. The CDR3 region has the DNA TGCGCCAGCAGCCAAGATTGGGGTTATAGCAATCAGCCCCAGCATTTT. Translated: CASSQDWGYSNQPQHF.

The rearrangement uses TRBV2 and TRBJ2-7, with D perhaps being TRBD1 or TRBD2 (6 bases each). Germline V gene sequence: CDR1 SNHLY, CDR2 FYNNEI. This CDR3 is 13 amino acids long. Trimming took off 11 bases at V and 4 bases at J, with 18 bases between the two ends. The CDR3 loop is CASQWGAGYEQYF. The CDR3 DNA is TGTGCCTCCCAGTGGGGGGCTGGTTACGAGCAGTACTTC.

The chain couples TRBV7-8 to TRBJ2-1; TRBD2 matches at 13 bases. CDR1 is SGHVS, CDR2 FQNEAQ, per germline. The CDR3 is made up of 16 amino acids. J was trimmed by 6 bases and V by 3 bases; bases with no gene match: 5. CDR3 residues: CASSFPGTSGVNEQFF. Here the CDR3 DNA reads TGTGCCAGCAGCTTCCCAGGGACTAGCGGGGTCAATGAGCAGTTCTTC.

The V call is TRBV27, the J call TRBJ1-1, with D possibly TRBD1 on 6 matching bases. Between the trimmed V and J ends, which lost 5 bases and 3 bases, there was a span of 10 bases. The CDR3 has 13 residues. Germline loops: CDR1 MNHEY, CDR2 SMNVEV (reference sequence). The CDR3 here is CASSPNRDTEAFF. CDR3 DNA: TGTGCCAGCAGTCCCAACAGGGACACTGAAGCTTTCTTT.

V is TRBV30 and J is TRBJ1-5; TRBD1 might be the D (5 bases). CDR3 length: 15 amino acids. Germline CDR1 is GTSNPN and CDR2 is SVGIG (reference sequence). Trimming removed 2 bases at V and 1 base at J, with 12 bases between. The CDR3 DNA reads TGTGCCTGGAGTCTCGTGGGGGAGAGCAATCAGCCCCAGCATTTT. This sequence encodes CAWSLVGESNQPQHF.

The chain is built from TRBV29-1 and TRBJ2-5; 12 positions match TRBD1. Losses at the gene ends were 6 bases for V and 5 bases for J; bases not matched to a gene: 13. Germline CDR1 is SQVTM and CDR2 is ANQGSEA. The length of the CDR3 is 16 residues. This CDR3 is CSVRGTGGFRWETQYF. The CDR3 DNA reads as TGCAGCGTCCGAGGGACAGGGGGCTTTCGGTGGGAGACCCAGTACTTC.

The J gene is TRBJ2-3, the V gene TRBV6-5, with D unclear. The CDR3 spans 10 residues. V lost 6 bases to trimming and J lost 3 bases, with 1 base between them. CDR1 MNHEY and CDR2 SVGAGI come from the germline V gene. CDR3 sequence (DNA): TGTGCCAGCAGGACAGATACGCAGTATTTT. As protein: CASRTDTQYF.

The chain joins TRBV11-2 to TRBJ2-7; D is unresolved. Germline V gene data show CDR1 as SGHAT and CDR2 as FQNNGV. Trimming cost V 1 base and J 9 bases, with 7 bases left between them. The CDR3 contains 11 residues. The CDR3 bases are TGTGCCAGCAGCTTAGGGTTTGGGCAGTACTTC. Its protein product is CASSLGFGQYF.

V is TRBV5-1 and J is TRBJ2-1; 7 bases match TRBD2. V lost 4 bases and J lost 9; bases outside the gene matches: 13. Germline CDR1 reads SGHRS; CDR2 reads YFSETQ. The CDR3 covers 15 residues. The CDR3 loop is CASSPITMQRGEQFF. CDR3 nucleotide sequence: TGCGCCAGCAGCCCCATAACAATGCAGCGGGGTGAGCAGTTCTTC.

The rearrangement links TRBV5-8 to TRBJ2-7, with a tentative D call TRBD2 (6 bases). Germline V gene sequence: CDR1 SGHTS, CDR2 YDEGEE. This CDR3 spans 16 amino acids. V lost 4 bases, J lost 2 bases, and 19 bases lay in between. Written as DNA, the CDR3 is TGTGCCAGCAGCGGTAGACTAGAGGCAATGCCCTACGAGCAGTACTTC. It translates to CASSGRLEAMPYEQYF. Supplemented by reference TRBV5-8 and TRBJ2-7, the full variable domain reads EAGVTQSPTHLIKTRGQQATLRCSPISGHTSVYWYQQALGLGLQFLLWYDEGEERNRGNFPPRFSGRQFPNYSSELNVNALELEDSALYLCASSGRLEAMPYEQYFGPGTRLTVT.

This sequence joins TRBV11-2 and TRBJ1-6; D is ambiguous. The CDR3 runs to 17 residues. The ends were cut back, 5 bases at V and 0 bases at J, with 14 bases in the middle. Per germline, CDR1 SGHAT and CDR2 FQNNGV. The CDR3 DNA reads as TGTGCCAGCAGCGTAGGCGGGGAGAGCTCCTATAATTCACCCCTCCACTTT. It encodes CASSVGGESSYNSPLHF.

The chain uses TRBV5-1 and TRBJ1-4; 7 nucleotides agree with TRBD1. Germline CDR1 and CDR2: SGHRS and YFSETQ. This CDR3 contains 16 residues. V gave up 5 bases and J gave up 4 bases; unmatched junction bases: 11. CDR3 sequence (DNA): TGCGCCAGCAGTACCGGGACAGTGACACTTAATGAAAAACTGTTTTTT. Its protein is CASSTGTVTLNEKLFF.

The DNA of the CDR3 is TGTGCCAGCAGCCCCATGGGCGGGGGCTACACCTTC. Translation: CASSPMGGGYTF. The V and J genes are TRBV28 and TRBJ1-2; D call uncertain. The CDR3 is made up of 12 amino acids. Trimming took off 6 bases at V and 8 bases at J, with 13 bases between the two ends. CDR1 and CDR2 from the germline V gene are MDHEN and SYDVKM.

This clone turned up a few times. The chain links TRBV28 to TRBJ2-7; D gene unclear. Trimming cost V 5 bases and J 0 bases, with 14 bases left between them. Germline assignment: CDR1 MDHEN and CDR2 SYDVKM. The CDR3 is 15 residues long. This CDR3 is CASSDRDWFSYEQYF. The CDR3, as DNA: TGTGCCAGCAGTGACCGCGACTGGTTCTCCTACGAGCAGTACTTC. The variable domain in full, with the rest retrieved from reference TRBV28 and TRBJ2-7, is DVKVTQSSRYLVKRTGEKVFLECVQDMDHENMFWYRQDPGLGLRLIYFSYDVKMKEKGDIPEGYSVSREKKERFSLILESASTNQTSMYLCASSDRDWFSYEQYFGPGTRLTVT.

This clone was picked up a small number of times. The chain links TRBV6-9 to TRBJ2-7; no definite D call. In germline, CDR1 is MNHGY, CDR2 SVAAGI. The germline V and J ends were trimmed by 5 bases and 0 bases, with 14 bases remaining between them. The CDR3 consists of 15 residues. CDR3 nucleotides: TGTGCCAGCAGTAAGAGCCGGATCCCCTCCTACGAGCAGTACTTC. Its translation is CASSKSRIPSYEQYF.

This sequence joins TRBV7-2 and TRBJ1-6; D gene unclear. Trimming removed 4 bases from V and 11 bases from J, with 9 bases in between. The CDR3 is made up of 12 amino acids. Germline assignment: CDR1 SGHTA and CDR2 FQGNSA. The DNA of the CDR3 is TGTGCCAGCAGCTACGAGAGGGCACCCCTCCACTTT. Translated, it gives CASSYERAPLHF.

The chain joins TRBV19 to TRBJ1-6; D not certain. Germline CDR1 reads LNHDA; CDR2 reads SQIVND (reference sequence). V was trimmed by 1 base and J by 7 bases, leaving 14 bases between them. The CDR3 loop spans 16 amino acids. The CDR3: CASSIGYGRNNSPLHF. In nucleotides, the CDR3 is TGTGCCAGTAGTATAGGGTACGGCAGGAACAATTCACCCCTCCACTTT.

The chain has TRBV9 and TRBJ1-6; D not resolved. V was cut by 0 bases and J by 10 bases, with 5 bases left in between. Germline assignment: CDR1 SGDLS and CDR2 YYNGEE. The CDR3 is made up of 12 amino acids. The CDR3 DNA is TGTGCCAGCAGCGTAGCGGGGTCACCCCTCCACTTT. It specifies CASSVAGSPLHF.

This clone was found a few times. The chain couples TRBV5-5 to TRBJ2-7, with D possibly being TRBD2 (6 bases). The CDR3 runs to 16 residues. Germline V gene sequence: CDR1 SGHKS, CDR2 YYEKEE (reference sequence). V gave up 4 bases and J gave up 0 bases, with 17 bases separating them. The CDR3 nucleotides read TGTGCCAGCAGCCCCTGGACTAAAGTCGGCTCCTACGAGCAGTACTTC. Translation gives CASSPWTKVGSYEQYF.

The rearrangement links TRBV6-6 to TRBJ2-2; 12 nucleotides line up with TRBD1. Germline V gene lookup returns CDR1 MNHNY and CDR2 SVGAGI (reference sequence). The CDR3 spans 15 residues. With V trimmed by 6 bases and J by 7 bases, 6 bases remained unmatched. CDR3 residues: CASRPGQGAGGELFF. The DNA of the CDR3 is TGTGCCAGCAGACCGGGACAGGGGGCAGGCGGGGAGCTGTTTTTT.

The V call is TRBV30, the J call TRBJ2-1, with 8 positions matching TRBD2. CDR3 size: 15 residues. V lost 4 bases, J lost 6 bases, and 11 bases stayed unmatched. Germline CDR1 GTSNPN, CDR2 SVGIG (reference sequence). The CDR3 coding sequence is TGTGCCTGGACCCAGGGGCTAGCGGGTATCAATGAGCAGTTCTTC. It specifies CAWTQGLAGINEQFF.

V usage is TRBV5-1 and J usage is TRBJ1-3, with D unclear. Germline V gene lookup returns CDR1 SGHRS and CDR2 YFSETQ. The length of the CDR3 is 15 residues. Trimming took off 2 bases at V and 0 bases at J, with 9 bases between the two ends. As DNA, the CDR3 is TGCGCCAGCAGCTTAAGCGGAATCTCTGGAAACACCATATATTTT. Amino acid sequence: CASSLSGISGNTIYF.

The chain joins TRBV15 to TRBJ2-3, with D uncertain. V lost 6 bases, J lost 1 base, and 11 bases lay in between. CDR1 and CDR2 from the germline V gene are LNHNV and YYDKDF (reference sequence). This CDR3 comprises 14 residues. The CDR3 DNA is TGTGCCACCAGTTCGTTCGGCGGCACAGATACGCAGTATTTT. Amino acids: CATSSFGGTDTQYF. Combining the CDR3 with reference TRBV15 and TRBJ2-3 gives the whole variable domain DAMVIQNPRYQVTQFGKPVTLSCSQTLNHNVMYWYQQKSSQAPKLLFHYYDKDFNNEADTPDNFQSRRPNTSFCFLDIRSPGLGDTAMYLCATSSFGGTDTQYFGPGTRLTVL.

The rearrangement joins TRBV28 to TRBJ1-1; D is uncertain. V was cut by 3 bases and J by 1 base, with 6 bases left in between. The germline V gene encodes CDR1 MDHEN and CDR2 SYDVKM. This CDR3 has 13 residues. This CDR3 is CASSFSGNTEAFF. The DNA for the CDR3 is TGTGCCAGCAGTTTCTCCGGGAACACTGAAGCTTTCTTT.

This sequence joins TRBV4-3 and TRBJ2-1; TRBD1 agrees at 7 bases. Trimming cost V 4 bases and J 5 bases; bases outside gene matches: 5. The V gene's germline CDR1 is LGHNA and CDR2 YSLEER. The CDR3 consists of 14 residues. In DNA form, the CDR3 reads TGCGCCAGCAGCCTTGGACAGGCCCACAATGAGCAGTTCTTC. Amino acid sequence: CASSLGQAHNEQFF.

This rearrangement joins TRBV5-1 to TRBJ1-5; D perhaps matches TRBD1 (5 bases). The CDR3 length is 14 residues. Looked up from germline, CDR1 is SGHRS and CDR2 is YFSETQ. V shed 0 bases and J shed 6 bases, with 10 bases lying between them. The CDR3 loop reads CASSLDTGGQPQHF. CDR3 nucleotide sequence: TGCGCCAGCAGCTTGGACACTGGGGGTCAGCCCCAGCATTTT.